Each of the 12 T cell receptor beta chains below was sequenced from the same sample in a study of identical twins. TCRdb reanalysed the 5' RACE reads using MiXCR and keeps one entry per CDR3 protein. The sample holds roughly 1.6 million distinct CDR3 sequences, 25% to 35% seen once. Material: cord blood. These receptors were obtained from a newborn girl in good health.

The genes are TRBV2 and TRBJ2-3, with D perhaps matching TRBD2 (6 bases). The CDR3 sequence is 14 residues long. Germline-derived CDR1 and CDR2 are SNHLY and FYNNEI. Between the trimmed V and J ends, which lost 7 bases and 0 bases, there was a span of 11 bases. In DNA, the CDR3 is TGTGCCAGCAACCCGGGACTTAGCACAGATACGCAGTATTTT. The encoded protein is CASNPGLSTDTQYF.

The chain couples TRBV29-1 to TRBJ2-7; 7 bases are a match to TRBD2. Germline V gene lookup returns CDR1 SQVTM and CDR2 ANQGSEA. The CDR3 runs 16 residues. The J segment lost 7 bases and the V segment lost 0 bases, leaving 15 bases of the junction unmatched. The CDR3 DNA follows: TGCAGCGTTGAAGAGGCCCTGGGGAGGGTTAACAATGAGCAGTACTTC. Translating gives CSVEEALGRVNNEQYF.

This clonotype was seen a handful of times. The rearrangement joins TRBV20-1 to TRBJ2-7, with a weak D call TRBD1 (5 bases). CDR1 and CDR2 (germline): DFQATT, SNEGSKA (reference sequence). This CDR3 spans 13 amino acids. Trimming stripped 3 bases from V and 4 bases from J, with 13 bases between. The CDR3 DNA sequence: TGCAGTGCTAGGACAGACTGGGGATACGAGCAGTACTTC. Its translation: CSARTDWGYEQYF.

This clonotype was seen a handful of times. CDR3 protein: CASSRGTASNQPQHF. As DNA, the CDR3 is TGTGCCAGCAGTCGAGGGACAGCAAGCAATCAGCCCCAGCATTTT. V and J are TRBV7-2 and TRBJ1-5; 7 bases are shared with TRBD1. The V and J ends lost 6 bases and 1 base, in that order; junction bases with no gene match: 6. Germline V gene sequence: CDR1 SGHTA, CDR2 FQGNSA. The CDR3 is made up of 15 amino acids.

Many counts were recorded for this clonotype. This rearrangement joins TRBV18 to TRBJ2-7; D call uncertain. The CDR3 contains 12 residues. Germline V CDR1 and CDR2: KGHSH, LQKENI. V was shortened by 8 bases and J by 0 bases, with 8 bases between the two germline ends. The CDR3, as DNA: TGTGCCAGCAGCCCCAGCTCCTACGAGCAGTACTTC. It is translated as CASSPSSYEQYF. Filled out from reference TRBV18 and TRBJ2-7, the complete variable domain reads NAGVMQNPRHLVRRRGQEARLRCSPMKGHSHVYWYRQLPEEGLKFMVYLQKENIIDESGMPKERFSAEFPKEGPSILRIQQVVRGDSAAYFCASSPSSYEQYFGPGTRLTVT.

The chain has TRBV6-1 and TRBJ2-5; possible D gene TRBD1, 6 bases. The CDR3 runs 15 residues. Trimming removed 7 bases at V and 1 base at J, with 16 bases between. The germline CDR1 and CDR2 sequences are MNHNS and SASEGT. CDR3 protein: CASNKNLGGQETQYF. CDR3 coding DNA: TGTGCCAGCAATAAGAACCTAGGGGGCCAAGAGACCCAGTACTTC.

The genes are TRBV19 and TRBJ1-5; D gene uncertain. Germline V CDR1 and CDR2: LNHDA, SQIVND (reference sequence). The V end was cut by 6 bases, the J end by 4 bases, with 16 bases between. The CDR3 length is 15 residues. In DNA, the CDR3 is TGTGCCAGTAGAGCAGACACTTCACTTAATCAGCCCCAGCATTTT. Its translation is CASRADTSLNQPQHF.

This clonotype is a singleton in its sample. This chain joins TRBV6-6 and TRBJ1-5; 7 bases line up with TRBD1. V lost 6 bases, J lost 9 bases, and 8 bases stayed unmatched. CDR1 and CDR2 from the germline V gene are MNHNY and SVGAGI (reference sequence). The CDR3 spans 13 residues. The CDR3 DNA reads as TGTGCCAGCAGCCCAGGGGGGACGGGGCCCCAGCATTTT. This codes for CASSPGGTGPQHF.

J is TRBJ2-7 and V is TRBV14; 11 bases fit TRBD1. The trim removed 1 base at V and 6 bases at J, leaving 5 bases unmatched. Germline CDR1 is SGHDN and CDR2 is FVKESK. The CDR3 runs 15 residues. The CDR3: CASSQGTGGSVEQYF. The CDR3 region has the DNA TGTGCCAGCAGCCAAGGGACAGGGGGCTCGGTCGAGCAGTACTTC.

The table lists this clonotype with a few counts. The chain carries TRBV7-2 and TRBJ1-4, with 10 bases lining up with TRBD1. With V trimmed by 3 bases and J by 3 bases, 4 bases remained unmatched. There are 16 residues in the CDR3. Germline loops: CDR1 SGHTA, CDR2 FQGNSA. Here the CDR3 DNA reads TGTGCCAGCAGCTTGACAGGGGGCCGGGCTAATGAAAAACTGTTTTTT. Amino acid sequence: CASSLTGGRANEKLFF. Looking up the rest from reference TRBV7-2 and TRBJ1-4 gives the full variable domain: GAGVSQSPSNKVTEKGKDVELRCDPISGHTALYWYRQSLGQGLEFLIYFQGNSAPDKSGLPSDRFSAERTGGSVSTLTIQRTQQEDSAVYLCASSLTGGRANEKLFFGSGTQLSVL.

The J gene is TRBJ2-1, the V gene TRBV20-1; D perhaps matches TRBD1 (6 bases). Trimming removed 2 bases from V and 13 bases from J, with 15 bases in between. CDR3 length equals 12 residues. Germline V lookup: CDR1 DFQATT, CDR2 SNEGSKA (reference sequence). CDR3 protein: CSARMGAETQFF. The CDR3 DNA sequence: TGCAGTGCTAGAATGGGGGCAGAGACCCAGTTCTTC.

This chain connects TRBV27 to TRBJ2-1; D is unclear. V lost 6 bases, J lost 8 bases, and 20 bases lay in between. Per germline, CDR1 MNHEY and CDR2 SMNVEV (reference sequence). CDR3 size: 15 residues. CDR3 amino acids: CASSPRSVVLHEQFF. CDR3 coding DNA: TGTGCCAGCAGCCCCAGATCAGTAGTTTTGCATGAGCAGTTCTTC.